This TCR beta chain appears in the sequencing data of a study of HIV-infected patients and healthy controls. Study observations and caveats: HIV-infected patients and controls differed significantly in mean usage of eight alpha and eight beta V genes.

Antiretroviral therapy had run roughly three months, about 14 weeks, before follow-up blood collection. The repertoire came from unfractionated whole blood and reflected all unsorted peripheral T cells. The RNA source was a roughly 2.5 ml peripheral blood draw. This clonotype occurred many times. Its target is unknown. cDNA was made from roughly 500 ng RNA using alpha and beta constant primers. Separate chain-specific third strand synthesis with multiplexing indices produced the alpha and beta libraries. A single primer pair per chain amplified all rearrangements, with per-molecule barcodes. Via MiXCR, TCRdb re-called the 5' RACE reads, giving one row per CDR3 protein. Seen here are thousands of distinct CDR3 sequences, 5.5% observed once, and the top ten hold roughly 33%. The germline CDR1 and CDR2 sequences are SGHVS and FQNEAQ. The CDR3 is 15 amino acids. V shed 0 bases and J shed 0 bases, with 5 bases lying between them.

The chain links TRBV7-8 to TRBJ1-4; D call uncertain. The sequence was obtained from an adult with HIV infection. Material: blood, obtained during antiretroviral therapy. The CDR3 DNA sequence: TGTGCCAGCAGCTTAGCCTCGGCAACTAATGAAAAACTGTTTTTT. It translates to CASSLASATNEKLFF.